This TCR beta chain was sequenced in a study of T-cell memory formation after mild COVID-19 (dated by TCRdb to about 2021). Turning to the overall study: Most TCR sequence clusters were specific to one of the two donors. T-cell clones expanding and contracting after mild COVID-19 in a couple of donors were tracked by longitudinal TCRalpha and TCRbeta repertoire sequencing. Two young, previously healthy adult volunteers, one female and one male, were included in the cohort.

PBMCs were isolated by Ficoll-Paque density gradient centrifugation. The instrument given in TCRdb is Illumina NovaSeq 6000. cDNA libraries for TCRalpha and TCRbeta were prepared by 5'RACE using constant-segment primers, with sample barcodes and unique molecular identifiers added. RNA was extracted from every sample with Trizol reagent. The libraries were amplified in two PCR steps, and the second step added a second sample barcode and Illumina TruSeq adapters. Sequencing of the libraries was done on an Illumina NovaSeq, producing 2 x 150 bp paired-end reads. Processing in the source paper ran as follows. Reads were demultiplexed and collapsed into UMI-guided consensus sequences with migec v1.2.7. With mixcr v2.1.11, UMI consensuses were aligned to TRA and TRB V and J templates and assembled into clonotypes. A clonotype was counted as expanded or contracted only when both edgeR and NoisET called the clonotype significant, with the noise models trained on biological replicates. For edgeR calls, a false discovery rate-adjusted p below 0.01 and a log2 fold-change threshold of 1 were applied. As an exploratory analysis of dynamics, max-normalized trajectories of the 1000 most abundant clonotypes were examined by PCA with hierarchical clustering. Each responding clone was given a CD4 or CD8 phenotype based on the CD4+ and CD8+ repertoires, which had been sequenced separately. TCRdb's own reprocessing of the public reads used fastp at Q25 and MiXCR and kept productive beta chains. Rows are combined by CDR3 protein, so each entry shows the most common genes and DNA. The V and J calls and clone size are TCRdb's, not the authors'. Here the sample has under 250,000 distinct CDR3 sequences; roughly a tenth occur a single time. Of the sample, 3% to 3.5% falls within the top ten clones.

After removal of 1 base from V and 11 bases from J, the junction retains 11 bases not matched to a gene. CDR1 and CDR2, per the germline V gene, are MGHDK and SYGVNS. The CDR3 covers 15 residues, taking in both the cysteine and the phenylalanine. The entry retains the CDR3 DNA only, 45 bases that are in frame from base 1. Broader findings and caveats from the paper: Whether the second-wave clones peaking on day 37 were SARS-CoV-2 specific was not confirmed. Contracting CD4+ clones were found mainly in CM and EM memory subsets, while CD8+ clones were enriched in EMRA. Clones that contracted from day 15 to 85 showed balanced CD4/CD8 phenotypes, whereas a second wave of clones that expanded from day 15 to 37 leaned towards CD4+. Some responding clones were detected in pre-infection memory, suggesting pre-existing cross-reactive memory T cells joined the SARS-CoV-2 response. Only a couple of mild cases were covered in the study, and larger cohorts including severe cases with pre-infection samples were considered necessary.

Details on this clonotype: Its antigen is currently not known. The input lacks base qualities; no much larger clone sits a single base away.

The source is a man between 18 and 29 years old who had mild COVID-19 (a few samples of this study predate the infection). The sample titles of this study are shuffled in the database, so cell type and time point are left out; the donor was told from shared clones. The specimen sequenced was PBMCs or a T cell subset sorted from them (not recorded which). The V and J genes are TRBV25-1 and TRBJ1-1; 9 bases in the junction line up with TRBD1. CDR3 reads: CASSESPGQGSGAFF. The DNA sequence reads TGTGCCAGCAGTGAATCTCCGGGACAGGGTTCTGGCGCTTTCTTT.